Reported below is one TCR beta chain. The antigen it binds to is not known. Per-nucleotide qualities are absent, and no much larger clonotype sits a single base away. This sample was taken from a study of cytomegalovirus exposure and HLA in healthy donors (dated by TCRdb to about 2017). General notes on the study: An earlier analysis of approximately 590 of the donors reported about 250 Gb of sequence data and more than 90 million unique TCR beta sequences from roughly 200 million T cells. The study aimed to test whether cataloging public T cell receptors could reveal signatures of past pathogen exposure. Typing coverage differed by locus: A, B, C, DRB1 and DQB1 were typed in roughly 620-630 donors, DQA1 in 522, DPA1 in 606, and DPB1 in about 450. Class I and class II HLA loci were covered by the typing at four-digit resolution. Using immunosequencing, the study profiled T cell repertoires from around 680 subjects and related those repertoires to cytomegalovirus serostatus. Roughly 300 gigabases of sequencing data and approximately 92 million unique TCR sequences made up an early release that covered some 640 HLA-typed donors. Among the roughly 430 genotyped donors, around 79% belonged to the genetic ancestry cluster associated with self-reported Caucasian donors. To decide whether each TCR beta V gene segment behaved as functional or pseudogenic, an earlier analysis of nearly 600 of the donors relied on high-throughput TCR beta sequencing. All discovery cohort repertoires had been generated on a single sequencing platform. Donor age, sex, ethnicity and CMV serostatus were compiled alongside the repertoire data. A later analysis re-analyzed previously published TCR beta repertoires from several hundred donors and added high-resolution HLA genotyping to study TCR occurrence patterns. The study combined high-throughput TCR immunosequencing, statistical association of individual TCRs with disease status, and machine learning to predict cytomegalovirus infection status. In the later analysis, no new phenotypic data were used to find candidate immune exposures; instead, reliance was placed on TCR beta sequences and their occurrence across donors. Four or five DR-DQ haplotypes were handled as single units for association and clustering, since linkage in the cohort was strong. Along with the approximately 620-subject first cohort, a separate validation cohort of 120 different subjects was used. On average, roughly 240,000 unique TCR beta nucleotide sequences were sequenced per donor among 398 genotyped donors of the cohort, with roughly 18% of those sequences being non-productive. A later genetic analysis used genome-wide SNP genotypes for about 55% of the 666 donors, treating that subset as a discovery cohort.

The paper's findings and limits, for the study overall: A cluster of highly shared sequence variants was judged likely to represent a technical artifact of the sequencing pipeline. Assigning TCR associations to individual alleles was difficult when HLA alleles, especially DR and DQ, strongly co-occurred. In a later analysis, HLA-associated TCR beta chains were found to be more clonally expanded and to have lower generation probabilities than equally common non-associated chains. This cohort had only TCR beta chains sequenced, and the lack of alpha or paired-chain data limited which features could be detected. A few of the identified cytomegalovirus-associated TCR beta chains were confirmed in vitro to be specific for cytomegalovirus antigens. In the study, some 160 TCR beta chains were listed as associated with cytomegalovirus. Linkage disequilibrium might explain the correlated functional status among segregating V segments, but an unknown experimental factor could not be ruled out. HLA typing was unavailable for some donors at each locus, so association tests used only the typed subset. According to a later analysis, parvovirus B19, influenza, CMV and Epstein-Barr virus appeared linked to several top co-occurrence clusters. While some public TCRs were present in many individuals, most TCR sequences turned up only very rarely across donors. The classifier was reported to diagnose cytomegalovirus status with high specificity and sensitivity in both the original and validation cohorts. A later analysis found that most CMV-associated TCR beta chains appeared HLA-restricted, with HLA associations seemingly driven largely by CMV exposure. Specific HLA alleles were associated with around 18,000 TCR beta sequences at a false discovery rate of 0.05 in a later analysis. A further reported finding was that TCR beta sequences accurately predicted the HLA-A and HLA-B alleles for most subjects in the first cohort. V-gene and J-gene trimming of TCR beta chains was associated with a missense DCLRE1C variant in a later genetic analysis, and the association was replicated in an independent cohort. In a later analysis, the rate of TCR association differed among HLA loci, with DRB1 alleles having the most associated TCRs and HLA-C alleles having the fewest. For the cohort, immune exposure information was limited to CMV serostatus. Because the 87-base-pair reads could not distinguish some IMGT-functional V segments, including TRBV6-2 and TRBV6-3, those segments were excluded. Presence/absence analyses assumed roughly uniform sequencing depth across donors, an assumption that may not hold. Roughly 17 rarely observed V segments, including chromosome 9 orphons, were excluded from the earlier analysis of several hundred of the donors because counts were too low. Broadly in line with IMGT annotations, most TCR beta V segments showed up in productive rearrangements about 87% or about 30% of the time in an earlier analysis of several hundred of the donors. Compared with the roughly 670-donor mean, donors in an Asian-associated ancestry cluster had fewer N-insertions in productive TCRs, according to a later genetic analysis. The authors suggested that the approach could potentially be extended to other disease states and immunological phenotypes.

In total, more than 500 healthy bone marrow donors made up the cohort. All cohort members were sampled while nominally healthy, although unrecorded immune exposures were likely present. The donor tested CMV seronegative, placing the donor among the approximately 400 seronegative members of the cohort. Every donor gave a peripheral blood sample, and the peripheral blood mononuclear cells from that sample were used for TCR beta sequencing. Genomic DNA extraction from the blood cell samples was performed with the Qiagen DNeasy Blood Extraction Kit. Receptor libraries were prepared by the immunoSEQ multiplex PCR assay. For the multiplex PCR, a mixture combining 60 forward primers for TCR Vbeta segments and 13 reverse primers for TCR Jbeta segments was used. A multiplex PCR assay on genomic DNA amplified the CDR3 region of rearranged TCR beta genes. The amplified TCR beta libraries were sequenced on the Illumina HiSeq System as 87-base-pair reads. On the authors' methods: A later analysis tallied around 82 million unique TCR beta chains across the 700 or so repertoires, and about 10 million of those chains were shared by two or more donors. To remove PCR and sequencing errors, raw reads were error-corrected and collapsed into unique sequences using a nearest-neighbor algorithm that merged closely related sequences. V, D and J gene segments were assigned by aligning CDR3 sequences to IMGT reference sequences. Each retained sequence needed at least a six-nucleotide match to both a V gene segment and a J gene segment. A rearrangement counted as productive if the CDR3 had no stop codons and remained in frame with V and J, and every other rearrangement counted as non-productive. CDR3 was defined according to IMGT convention as the region running from the second conserved V-encoded cysteine to the conserved J-encoded phenylalanine. In an earlier analysis of around 640 of the donors, sequences lacking an unambiguous match to a single V gene segment were excluded. An earlier analysis of around 600 of the donors classified V segments as functional when productive rearrangements were above 56.7% and as segregating when the standard deviation between donors was above 5%. A statistical classification framework was developed to diagnose cytomegalovirus status using the catalog of TCR beta chain sequences. In a later analysis, TCR nucleotide sequences were compared against IMGT/GENE-DB human TR gene sequences so that V and J genes could be assigned. The TCRdist pipeline was used in a later analysis to assign CDR3 sequences and most-parsimonious VDJ recombination scenarios. A later analysis defined each TCR beta chain by its CDR3 amino acid sequence plus V-gene family, and excluded reads lacking a unique V-gene family. A later analysis removed 592 highly shared, low-generation-probability nucleotide sequences to deal with suspected cross-contamination and a sequencing artifact. In a later analysis, a clonal expansion index was calculated for each public chain from normalized within-repertoire ranks of inferred template counts. In a later analysis, generation probabilities were computed with a VDJ recombination model fitted to out-of-frame rearrangements, and the resulting probabilities were checked against IGoR. A later analysis scored TCR-TCR, TCR-HLA and TCR-CMV co-occurrence with hypergeometric tests, applying a repertoire-size bias correction to TCR pairs. To estimate false discovery rates, a later analysis permuted the HLA or CMV assignments 20 times. A later analysis grouped co-occurring TCRs with DBSCAN, adding TCRdist sequence similarity when clustering within HLA-allele-positive subsets. Repertoires with fewer than 30,000 or more than 120,000 public chains, plus five repertoires with anomalous nucleotide sharing, were excluded from co-occurrence clustering. TCRdb took over this immuneACCESS table, retaining in-frame rearrangements with V and J assigned. Such tables are incomplete; in checked studies, under half of the missing clones stem from an unresolved V gene, and the remainder is unexplained. The D gene and trimming were derived from the DNA, and the V and J assignments and clone size from that table. Counted in this sample were about 79,000 clones; 70% to 80% of them appeared once. About 8% of the sample is held by the ten biggest clonotypes.

V drops 8 bases and J drops 0 bases, leaving 13 bases in between. The CDR1 and CDR2 encoded by the germline V gene are SGDLS and YYNGEE. The CDR3 contains 14 residues, cysteine and phenylalanine counted. Only the CDR3 part of the read is kept: 42 bases, read in frame from the first base. This TCR was recovered from a man aged 60 to 75 in good health and CMV-seronegative. Source material: PBMCs. The rearranged segments are TRBV9 and TRBJ2-3; the D gene is perhaps TRBD2, from 6 matching bases. The DNA sequence reads TGTGCCAGTAGTATTGGGGGGAGCACAGATACGCAGTATTTT. Translation gives CASSIGGSTDTQYF.